These T cell receptor beta chains were read from a single sample in a study of blood T cell repertoires in COVID-19. Sequencing used immunoSEQ multiplex PCR; TCRdb keeps in-frame clones, though not all of them. In the table there are over 85,000 clones, 70% to 80% of which are singletons. Source material: peripheral blood. The receptor source for this set is a man aged 70-80 years with acute or convalescent COVID-19. CDR3s include the opening cysteine and the closing phenylalanine or tryptophan. The D gene is left open where the match is weak.

V	D	J	CDR3
TRBV19	TRBD1	TRBJ1-2	CASSGGDSSNYGYTF
TRBV6-6	NA	TRBJ2-5	CASGLKTQYF
TRBV7-2	NA	TRBJ2-2	CASSLEHANTGELFF
TRBV6-6	NA	TRBJ2-7	CASTDRGTYEQYF
TRBV7-2	TRBD1	TRBJ1-5	CASSLVGGDNQPQHF
TRBV19	NA	TRBJ2-3	CATAPGTDLSSTDTQYF
TRBV19	NA	TRBJ2-1	CASTYRGGYSNEQFF
TRBV7-2	TRBD1	TRBJ2-1	CASSPGQGYNEQFF
TRBV7-8	TRBD2	TRBJ2-3	CASRVQREPRGDTQYF
TRBV19	TRBD1	TRBJ2-2	CASGEQDRGDTGELFF
TRBV7-9	TRBD1	TRBJ1-5	CASSRQGSNQPQHF
TRBV15	NA	TRBJ2-1	CATSSGYNEQFF
TRBV20-1	NA	TRBJ2-7	CSAPGVGEQYF
TRBV29-1	TRBD1	TRBJ1-1	CSVEDLRRGRYTEAFF
TRBV27	NA	TRBJ1-3	CASRPGIPGVTGRNTIYF
TRBV5-1	TRBD1	TRBJ1-4	CASSLQGAGEKLFF
TRBV29-1	TRBD1	TRBJ2-7	CSARTGTYEQYF
TRBV27	TRBD1	TRBJ1-4	CASSPPGGTNEKLFF
TRBV27	NA	TRBJ1-4	CASSRMVGEGEKLFF
TRBV14	TRBD1	TRBJ1-1	CASSQDWGTVNTEAFF
TRBV4-1	TRBD2	TRBJ2-5	CASSPQRLAGVETQYF
TRBV3-1/TRBV3-2	TRBD1	TRBJ1-1	CASSQEKTGFAFF
TRBV30	NA	TRBJ1-4	CAWTAGANEKLFF
TRBV7-6	NA	TRBJ2-1	CASSPRQDPYNEQFF
TRBV6-6	NA	TRBJ2-2	CASSSRAVANTGELFF
TRBV7-9	NA	TRBJ2-7	CASSPTGSGASYEQYF
TRBV4-2	TRBD2	TRBJ2-1	CASSQEGTSGNGNEQFF
TRBV9	NA	TRBJ1-2	CASSVDGNYGYTF
TRBV5-8	NA	TRBJ1-4	CASSPDRSNEKLFF
TRBV4-3	NA	TRBJ1-5	CASSQVVANQPQHF
TRBV27	TRBD2	TRBJ2-7	CASSPRGGIYEQYF
TRBV24-1	NA	TRBJ1-1	CATSDSGAQGTEAFF
TRBV10-3	TRBD1	TRBJ1-4	CAISEFGQDEKLFF
TRBV28	TRBD1	TRBJ1-4	CASMGQGHEKLFF
TRBV2	TRBD1	TRBJ2-7	CASRAGGEQYF
TRBV2	NA	TRBJ1-5	CASSSDREAQHF
TRBV1	NA	TRBJ2-7	CTSSQDSLKAGATFSYEQYF
TRBV28	NA	TRBJ2-7	CASSFLGPRAYEQYF
TRBV25-1	TRBD2	TRBJ2-7	CASSGTSGRAFEQYF
TRBV14	NA	TRBJ2-1	CASSQAGGRGQFF
TRBV6-4	TRBD2	TRBJ2-2	CASSSGSTGELFF
TRBV2	TRBD1	TRBJ1-3	CASSKQGSSGNTIYF
TRBV28	NA	TRBJ2-3	CASSLGGEITDTQYF
TRBV4-1	TRBD2	TRBJ2-7	CASSPWRGYSYEQYF
TRBV28	NA	TRBJ2-5	CASSPLEAGETQYF
TRBV29-1	TRBD1	TRBJ2-5	CSVEDLGTVEETQYF
TRBV6-5	NA	TRBJ1-4	CASSYSLVHGGKLFF
TRBV28	NA	TRBJ2-2	CASRANTGELFF
TRBV19	NA	TRBJ2-3	CASSGGPGGTDTQYF
TRBV15	TRBD1	TRBJ1-2	CATSRDRNYGYTF
TRBV18	NA	TRBJ1-4	CASSPSLPGRGEKLFF
TRBV6-1	NA	TRBJ2-7	CASSETTGSEQYF
TRBV2	TRBD2	TRBJ2-2	CASRPGTSGAGELFF
TRBV9	NA	TRBJ2-3	CASTTRDFTDTQYF